Given below is one TCR beta chain in context. Its antigen is unknown. This sample stems from a study of T cell responses to AZD1222 COVID-19 vaccine. Study-wide results and caveats: Close to half of all spike-specific TCRs reportedly target regions of the variants that are unmutated.

TCRdb's copy holds only in-frame clones and misses some; the assay was immunoSEQ multiplex PCR. The sample includes under 200,000 clones, just over 90% of them seen just once. V was pared by 7 bases and J by 1 base, with 18 bases of the junction left unmatched. This CDR3 is built from 19 residues. Germline V gene sequence: CDR1 LGHNT, CDR2 FRNRAP. The input for sequencing was peripheral blood, taken 28 days after the second AZD1222 dose. The rearrangement joins TRBV12-5 to TRBJ2-3; 9 positions agree with TRBD1. This receptor was taken from an adult who received the AZD1222 COVID-19 vaccine. The CDR3 spells CASEKPGQGSIWGTDTQYF. The CDR3 DNA reads TGTGCTAGTGAAAAACCGGGACAGGGTTCAATATGGGGCACAGATACGCAGTATTTT.